The 27 T cell receptor beta chains in this list originate from one sample, sequenced in a study of control samples from healthy donors and cancer patients. Method: immunoSEQ multiplex PCR; TCRdb's copy keeps in-frame clones and lacks some. Of about 130,000 clones listed, over 90% were seen once; the top ten hold 13% to 15%. The sample was PBMCs. Receptors originate from a man in his fifties or sixties with colorectal cancer.

V usage is TRBV4-2 and J usage is TRBJ2-1; the match to TRBD2 covers 8 bases. The CDR3 runs to 16 residues. CDR1 and CDR2 (germline): LGHNA, YNFKEQ. The V and J ends lost 4 bases and 4 bases, in that order; junction bases with no gene match: 9. CDR3 residues: CASSPPRRGEYNEQFF. Written as DNA, the CDR3 is TGTGCCAGCAGCCCCCCGAGGCGGGGGGAATACAATGAGCAGTTCTTC.

The genes are TRBV19 and TRBJ2-2; 9 bases map to TRBD1. The ends lost 1 base at V and 5 bases at J; junction bases unmatched: 2. There are 15 residues in the CDR3. Germline CDR1 LNHDA, CDR2 SQIVND (reference sequence). The CDR3 DNA sequence: TGTGCCAGTAGTATAGGGACAGGGGTTACCGGGGAGCTGTTTTTT. It translates to CASSIGTGVTGELFF.

V and J are TRBV12-2 and TRBJ2-5; whether TRBD2, the table's D call, matches the DNA was not checked. TRBV12-2 is marked as a pseudogene. The CDR3 extends over 17 amino acids. The CDR3 is CASRLGLLAGSTGTQYF. The CDR3 DNA reads as TGTGCAAGTCGCTTGGGGCTACTAGCGGGGTCGACGGGGACCCAGTACTTC.

This rearrangement joins TRBV19 to TRBJ1-2; D call uncertain. The CDR3 is made up of 17 amino acids. CDR1 and CDR2 from the germline V gene are LNHDA and SQIVND (reference sequence). V was clipped by 4 bases and J by 6 bases, with 24 bases between them. CDR3 region: CASSSSRVLTLQNGYTF. The CDR3 coding sequence is TGTGCCAGTAGTAGTTCCCGGGTCCTTACGTTGCAGAATGGCTACACCTTC.

CDR3 residues: CASSQANANTEAFF. CDR3 in DNA: TGCGCCAGCAGCCAAGCTAACGCGAACACTGAAGCTTTCTTT. J is TRBJ1-1 and V is TRBV4-1; unclear D gene. The V and J ends lost 1 base and 1 base respectively, with 7 bases between them. Germline assignment: CDR1 MGHRA and CDR2 YSYEKL. The CDR3 has 14 amino acids.

This clone is a singleton in its sample. The J gene is TRBJ1-6, the V gene TRBV5-1; 7 bases are a match to TRBD1. CDR1 and CDR2 (germline): SGHRS, YFSETQ. CDR3 length: 14 amino acids. Trimming removed 5 bases from V and 10 bases from J; junction bases left unmatched: 9. CDR3 nucleotide sequence: TGCGCCAGCAGGTTGACAGGGAGGGGGTCACCCCTCCACTTT. It yields the protein CASRLTGRGSPLHF.

This clone was seen more than once but under ten times. The chain joins TRBV18 to TRBJ2-4; a weak D match, TRBD1 (5 bases). The CDR3 is 14 amino acids. CDR1 is KGHSH and CDR2 is LQKENI in the germline V gene. V was cut by 4 bases and J by 3 bases, with 10 bases left in between. Here the CDR3 reads CASSRQSDKNIQYF. The CDR3 coding sequence is TGTGCCAGCTCACGACAGTCAGACAAAAACATTCAGTACTTC.

This rearrangement joins TRBV27 to TRBJ2-1; D remains ambiguous. The CDR3 loop spans 15 amino acids. V was shortened by 4 bases and J by 0 bases, with 10 bases between the two germline ends. Germline V gene sequence: CDR1 MNHEY, CDR2 SMNVEV (reference sequence). This chain's CDR3 is CASSSYTSSYNEQFF. In nucleotides, the CDR3 is TGTGCCAGCAGTTCTTATACGAGCTCCTACAATGAGCAGTTCTTC.

V is TRBV11-2 and J is TRBJ2-7; the D is unclear. Trimming pared 2 bases from V and 9 bases from J, leaving 8 bases between. Looked up from germline, CDR1 is SGHAT and CDR2 is FQNNGV. The CDR3 loop spans 11 amino acids. CDR3 sequence reads: CASSLQRLQYF. CDR3 in DNA: TGTGCCAGCAGCTTACAAAGACTGCAGTACTTC.

The chain has TRBV2 and TRBJ2-5; 8 bases fit TRBD1. V was clipped by 6 bases and J by 2 bases; unmatched bases: 5. This CDR3 has 14 amino acids. The germline V gene encodes CDR1 SNHLY and CDR2 FYNNEI. The CDR3 coding sequence is TGTGCCAGCAGGTTACAGGGGGTACAAGAGACCCAGTACTTC. Residues: CASRLQGVQETQYF.

This clone appeared a single time. The chain has TRBV14 and TRBJ1-4; D possibly corresponds to TRBD1 (5 bases). The CDR3 has 14 residues. CDR1 and CDR2 from the germline V gene are SGHDN and FVKESK. V lost 1 base and J lost 5, with 8 bases in between. The CDR3 region has the DNA TGTGCCAGCAGCCAAGGGGGGGTGAATGAAAAACTGTTTTTT. Its translation: CASSQGGVNEKLFF.

This sequence joins TRBV11-2 and TRBJ1-3, with a possible D match to TRBD1 (6 bases). The CDR3 has 14 residues. Germline CDR1 and CDR2: SGHAT and FQNNGV. Trimming removed 6 bases at V and 8 bases at J, with 17 bases between. CDR3 DNA: TGTGCCAGCAGACCGACAGGAGCAGGCCACACCATATATTTT. It yields the protein CASRPTGAGHTIYF.

The rearrangement joins TRBV11-2 to TRBJ2-7; D perhaps matches TRBD1 (6 bases). Germline V lookup: CDR1 SGHAT, CDR2 FQNNGV. This CDR3 is built from 13 residues. Trimming removed 6 bases at V and 4 bases at J, with 13 bases between. The CDR3 is CASSFRQAYEQYF. CDR3 nucleotides: TGTGCCAGCAGTTTTAGACAGGCTTACGAGCAGTACTTC. The entire variable domain, with the rest obtained from reference TRBV11-2 and TRBJ2-7, is as follows: EAGVAQSPRYKIIEKRQSVAFWCNPISGHATLYWYQQILGQGPKLLIQFQNNGVVDDSQLPKDRFSAERLKGVDSTLKIQPAKLEDSAVYLCASSFRQAYEQYFGPGTRLTVT.

Here the CDR3 DNA reads TGTGCCAGCAGCCAAGAATCAGGGACAGGGACTGAAAAACTGTTTTTT. Its protein product is CASSQESGTGTEKLFF. The J gene is TRBJ1-4, the V gene TRBV3-1 (or the pseudogene TRBV3-2); 9 positions agree with TRBD1. After removal of 0 bases from V and 7 bases from J, the junction contained 6 bases not matched to a gene. The CDR3 totals 16 residues. Germline V lookup: CDR1 LGHDT, CDR2 YNNKEL (reference sequence).

This chain uses TRBV11-2 with TRBJ2-5; TRBD2 matches 11 bases. V lost 0 bases to trimming and J lost 7 bases; unmatched junction nucleotides: 10. The V gene's germline CDR1 is SGHAT and CDR2 FQNNGV. The CDR3 runs 17 residues. The DNA of the CDR3 is TGTGCCAGCAGCTTAGATAGATTTCTAGCGGGGGGTCGGACCCAGTACTTC. Protein: CASSLDRFLAGGRTQYF.

The rearrangement joins TRBV4-1 to TRBJ1-2; possibly TRBD1 for D (5 bases). The CDR3 runs 14 residues. From germline, CDR1 is MGHRA and CDR2 YSYEKL. The V gene lost 4 bases and the J gene lost 4 bases, with 13 bases spanning the gap. CDR3 sequence: CASSRAAGRYGYTF. DNA for the CDR3: TGCGCCAGCAGCCGAGCCGCAGGGCGCTATGGCTACACCTTC.

The J gene is TRBJ1-2, the V gene TRBV10-3, with TRBD1 identical over 9 bases. CDR1 and CDR2 (germline): ENHRY, SYGVKD. The CDR3 runs 15 residues. With 4 bases clipped from V and 0 bases from J, the junction kept 3 bases outside the gene matches. CDR3 in DNA: TGTGCCATCAGTGCGACAGGGGGGACTAACTATGGCTACACCTTC. It encodes CAISATGGTNYGYTF.

The chain carries TRBV2 and TRBJ1-2; D is perhaps TRBD1 (6 bases). Trimming stripped 4 bases from V and 4 bases from J, with 13 bases between. The CDR3 consists of 14 residues. Germline assignment: CDR1 SNHLY and CDR2 FYNNEI. The CDR3 DNA reads TGTGCCAGCAGTGCCAAACAGGGAACCTATGGCTACACCTTC. Translating it yields CASSAKQGTYGYTF.

The chain uses TRBV7-8 and TRBJ2-3, with TRBD1 matching 7 bases. With 5 bases clipped from V and 1 base from J, the junction kept 6 bases outside the gene matches. Germline CDR1 SGHVS, CDR2 FQNEAQ. This CDR3 region has 15 residues. DNA of the CDR3: TGTGCCAGCAGCGCCGAGGGGGCTCGCACAGATACGCAGTATTTT. Amino acids: CASSAEGARTDTQYF. Based on the CDR3 plus reference TRBV7-8 and TRBJ2-3, the full variable domain is GAGVSQSPRYKVAKRGQDVALRCDPISGHVSLFWYQQALGQGPEFLTYFQNEAQLDKSGLPSDRFFAERPEGSVSTLKIQRTQQEDSAVYLCASSAEGARTDTQYFGPGTRLTVL.

The rearrangement joins TRBV5-1 to TRBJ2-7; D not resolved. The ends were cut back, 1 base at V and 3 bases at J, with 11 bases in the middle. Germline loops: CDR1 SGHRS, CDR2 YFSETQ. This CDR3 spans 14 amino acids. The CDR3 is CASSLFQSSYEQYF. DNA for the CDR3: TGCGCCAGCAGCTTGTTTCAGTCGAGCTACGAGCAGTACTTC. The variable domain in full, with the rest retrieved from reference TRBV5-1 and TRBJ2-7, is KAGVTQTPRYLIKTRGQQVTLSCSPISGHRSVSWYQQTPGQGLQFLFEYFSETQRNKGNFPGRFSGRQFSNSRSEMNVSTLELGDSALYLCASSLFQSSYEQYFGPGTRLTVT.

This clone appeared once. CDR3 DNA sequence: TGCGCCAGCAGTGAGTCGAATAGGGTTCCTCAGCCCCAGCATTTT. It yields the protein CASSESNRVPQPQHF. The chain uses TRBV10-2 and TRBJ1-5; D unresolved. Trimming shortened V by 0 bases and J by 6 bases, and 12 bases separated the two germline ends. The CDR3 runs 15 residues. The germline gives CDR1 WSHSY, CDR2 SAAADI.

V usage is TRBV18 and J usage is TRBJ2-7; no firm D call. Trimming shortened V by 0 bases and J by 5 bases, and 8 bases separated the two germline ends. CDR3 size: 13 residues. In germline, CDR1 is KGHSH, CDR2 LQKENI. CDR3: CASSPPSSHEQYF. The CDR3 DNA is TGTGCCAGCTCACCACCGTCCAGCCACGAGCAGTACTTC.

The V and J genes are TRBV5-1 and TRBJ1-3; 8 nucleotides match TRBD1. Germline V gene data show CDR1 as SGHRS and CDR2 as YFSETQ. This CDR3 comprises 15 residues. Trimming at V came to 4 bases and at J to 3 bases, leaving 6 bases not matched to a gene. CDR3 bases: TGCGCCAGCAGCACGACAGGGGAGAGTGGAAACACCATATATTTT. Amino acid sequence: CASSTTGESGNTIYF. The full variable domain, its missing parts supplied by reference TRBV5-1 and TRBJ1-3, is KAGVTQTPRYLIKTRGQQVTLSCSPISGHRSVSWYQQTPGQGLQFLFEYFSETQRNKGNFPGRFSGRQFSNSRSEMNVSTLELGDSALYLCASSTTGESGNTIYFGEGSWLTVV.

This chain joins TRBV5-4 and TRBJ2-2; D is uncertain. Germline CDR1 and CDR2: SGHNT and YYREEE (reference sequence). This CDR3 spans 15 amino acids. V shed 4 bases and J shed 1 base, with 11 bases lying between them. CDR3 residues: CASSVSDQNTGELFF. The CDR3 coding sequence is TGTGCCAGCAGCGTCTCGGACCAGAACACCGGGGAGCTGTTTTTT.

The chain has TRBV5-1 and TRBJ1-2; 12 bases agree with TRBD1. This CDR3 spans 15 amino acids. Per the germline V gene, CDR1 is SGHRS and CDR2 is YFSETQ. Trimming removed 0 bases from V and 8 bases from J; junction bases left unmatched: 5. DNA of the CDR3: TGCGCCAGCAGCTTGGGGGGACAGGGGGCATCCGGCTACACCTTC. This translates into CASSLGGQGASGYTF.

The V and J genes are TRBV6-5 and TRBJ1-1; no firm D call. The CDR3 totals 14 residues. Deletions cut 4 bases from V and 5 bases from J, with 14 bases between. The germline CDR1 and CDR2 sequences are MNHEY and SVGAGI. The CDR3 sequence: CASSFQRMGTEAFF. In nucleotides, the CDR3 is TGTGCCAGCAGTTTTCAAAGGATGGGAACTGAAGCTTTCTTT.

The rearrangement uses TRBV7-7 and TRBJ2-5, with D perhaps matching TRBD1 (5 bases). The ends were cut back, 1 base at V and 2 bases at J, with 11 bases in the middle. Germline CDR1 is SSHAT and CDR2 is FNYEAQ (reference sequence). The CDR3 loop spans 15 amino acids. The CDR3 DNA is TGTGCCAGCAGCTTAGTAGGGGTGGGTCAAGAGACCCAGTACTTC. Protein sequence: CASSLVGVGQETQYF.